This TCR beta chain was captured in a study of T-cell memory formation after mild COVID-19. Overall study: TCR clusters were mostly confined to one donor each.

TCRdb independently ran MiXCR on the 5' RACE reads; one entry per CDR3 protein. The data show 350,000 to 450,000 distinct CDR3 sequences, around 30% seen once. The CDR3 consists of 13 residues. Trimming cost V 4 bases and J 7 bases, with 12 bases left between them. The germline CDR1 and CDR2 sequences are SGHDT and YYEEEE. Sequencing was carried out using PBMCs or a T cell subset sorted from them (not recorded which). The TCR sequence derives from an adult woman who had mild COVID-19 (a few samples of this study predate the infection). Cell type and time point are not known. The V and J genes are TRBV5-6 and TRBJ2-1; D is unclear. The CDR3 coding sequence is TGTGCCAGCAGCATGGCGAGAGCTAATGAGCAGTTCTTC. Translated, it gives CASSMARANEQFF.